Sequencing of this T cell receptor (beta chain) was carried out in a study of Graves' ophthalmopathy and Graves' hyperthyroidism. Study-wide context: Prior to any treatment, peripheral blood was collected at the time of initial diagnosis. Broader study findings: Built on 13 signatures, a model told ophthalmopathy apart from stable hyperthyroidism with 85% to 90% sensitivity and almost 84% specificity. Most thyroid-expanded clonotypes exceeding 0.001 frequency were also found in blood.

For repertoire sequencing, the TCR beta CDR3 regions were amplified from RNA transcripts. First-round RT-PCR employed HTBI primers, with a second-round multiplex PCR after it. Each CDR3 protein is one row after TCRdb ran MiXCR on the multiplex PCR reads. The sample has approximately 210,000 distinct CDR3 sequences, 20% to 25% seen once. Fresh peripheral blood, about 9.3 ml, was the PBMC source. This clonotype was recorded many times. Its target is not known. The CDR3 loop spans 17 amino acids. Germline V gene sequence: CDR1 SGHAT, CDR2 FQNNGV. Trimming took off 5 bases at V and 4 bases at J, with 20 bases between the two ends.

The chain is built from TRBV11-2 and TRBJ2-2, with D perhaps TRBD2 (5 bases). The sequence was collected from a woman in her forties or fifties with Graves' ophthalmopathy. Sample: peripheral blood. The CDR3 spells CASSAQNPSLGTGELFF. The CDR3 DNA reads TGTGCCAGCAGCGCGCAAAATCCTAGCTTGGGCACCGGGGAGCTGTTTTTT.